Included here is one T cell receptor (beta chain) sequence, with context. What it binds is not known. The junction and the germline gene differ at one end; a read error may be behind it. This specimen includes other DNA sequences encoding the same CDR3. A multiplex PCR was run with 60 Vbeta primers and 13 Jbeta primers. Using immunoSEQ multiplex PCR, the repertoire was profiled, and TCRdb retains in-frame clones only, with some absent. In the table there are 160,000 or so clones, approximately 86% of which are singletons. The data stem from a study of cytomegalovirus exposure and HLA in healthy donors. Study-wide findings and caveats: Analysis performed later showed TCR beta chains linked to HLA being more clonally expanded than equally common others. The authors considered a cluster of highly shared sequence variants likely to be a sequencing artifact. Reports indicated that the classifier achieved high specificity and sensitivity in diagnosing cytomegalovirus status.

Germline CDR1 and CDR2: LNHDA and SQIVND (reference sequence). CDR3 size: 14 residues. This clonotype was sampled from a woman between 18 and 29 years old in good health and CMV-seronegative. The chain links TRBV19 to TRBJ1-2; tentatively, D is TRBD1 (5 bases). The sequenced sample consisted of PBMCs. CDR3 loop: CASSRGGTNYGYTF. The DNA of the CDR3 is TGTGCCAGTAGTCGGGGGGGGACTAACTACGGCTACACCTTC.